These T cell receptor beta chains were read from a single sample in a study of cytotoxic CD8 clonotypes in ibrutinib-treated CLL. TCRdb's copy holds only in-frame clones and misses some; the assay was immunoSEQ multiplex PCR. This table holds some 46,000 clones, 69% found once. The sequencing used PBMCs, collected after 12 months of ibrutinib treatment. The receptors here all came from a human donor with chronic lymphocytic leukemia. The conserved cysteine and the conserved F or W are not part of the CDR3 here.

v_gene: TRBV2
CDR3aa: ASSLTRTANYGYT

v_gene: TRBV7-9
CDR3aa: ASSLTRTEAF

v_gene: TRBV19
CDR3aa: ASSIENDVYSYEQY

v_gene: TRBV4-1
CDR3aa: ASSQQVGLAGGPKDEQY

v_gene: TRBV6-1
CDR3aa: ASERARGVTDTQY

v_gene: TRBV4-1
CDR3aa: ASSQEGNSPLH

v_gene: TRBV5-8
CDR3aa: ASSTPTGYGYT

v_gene: TRBV6-1
CDR3aa: ASCPGVGYDQPQH

v_gene: TRBV12-5
CDR3aa: ASATGEKYYGYT

v_gene: TRBV5-1
CDR3aa: ASSLAGTSAYEQY

v_gene: TRBV6-1
CDR3aa: ASRPSGGAGDTQY

v_gene: TRBV10-3
CDR3aa: AISEFKGPAANQPQH

v_gene: TRBV5-1
CDR3aa: ASSPQGPNYGYT

v_gene: TRBV5-1
CDR3aa: ASRSRGRLSSYNSPLH

v_gene: TRBV7-3
CDR3aa: ASSPGGATEAF

v_gene: TRBV29-1
CDR3aa: SVGGLAGAQETQY

v_gene: TRBV5-1
CDR3aa: ASAWTEDTEAF

v_gene: TRBV7-6
CDR3aa: ASSPGLAGGPFTDTQY

v_gene: TRBV7-9
CDR3aa: ASSLQSYEQY

v_gene: TRBV9
CDR3aa: ASSGDSFPSTDTQY

v_gene: TRBV7-9
CDR3aa: ASSSHSTGSSPLH

v_gene: TRBV28
CDR3aa: ASSGRTGAADTQY

v_gene: TRBV5-1
CDR3aa: ASRRVYYEQY

v_gene: TRBV7-8
CDR3aa: ASSLSLAEQF

v_gene: TRBV7-6
CDR3aa: ASSIGPNTEAF

v_gene: TRBV4-1
CDR3aa: ASSQEKNRDYGYT

v_gene: TRBV2
CDR3aa: ASRLYQPQH

v_gene: TRBV4-1
CDR3aa: ASSQVSPTDQPQH

v_gene: TRBV30
CDR3aa: AWSVMGALGEKLF